This T cell receptor beta chain was sequenced in a study of T cells after posttransplantation cyclophosphamide. Study-wide points: Recipient CMV seropositivity and CMV reactivation strongly tracked TRB clonality.

Using immunoSEQ multiplex PCR, the repertoire was profiled, and TCRdb retains in-frame clones only, with some absent. This sample has about 18,000 clones, with approximately 87% found just once. V gave up 5 bases and J gave up 7 bases; unmatched junction bases: 5. CDR1 MDHEN and CDR2 SYDVKM come from the germline V gene. The CDR3 consists of 14 residues. On this clone itself: The antigen remains undetermined.

The V gene is TRBV28, the J gene TRBJ1-6, with 7 bases lining up with TRBD1. The origin of this receptor is a man aged 25 to 40 in good health and a related stem cell transplant donor. Input material: memory CD4+ T cells sorted from blood. Written as DNA, the CDR3 is TGTGCCAGCAGTCCAGGGGGTCTGAATTCACCCCTCCACTTT. Its translation is CASSPGGLNSPLHF.